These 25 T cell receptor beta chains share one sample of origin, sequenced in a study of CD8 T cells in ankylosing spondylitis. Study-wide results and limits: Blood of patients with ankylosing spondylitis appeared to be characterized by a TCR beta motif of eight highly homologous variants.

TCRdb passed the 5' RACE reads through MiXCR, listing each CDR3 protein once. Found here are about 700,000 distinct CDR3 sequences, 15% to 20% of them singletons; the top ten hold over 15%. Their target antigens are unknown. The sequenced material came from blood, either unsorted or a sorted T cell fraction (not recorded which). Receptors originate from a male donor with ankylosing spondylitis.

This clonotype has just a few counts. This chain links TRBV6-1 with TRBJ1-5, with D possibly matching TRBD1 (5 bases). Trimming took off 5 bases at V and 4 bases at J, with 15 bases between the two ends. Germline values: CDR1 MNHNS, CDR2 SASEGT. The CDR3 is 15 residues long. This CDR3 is CASSPLRGANQPQHF. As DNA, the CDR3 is TGTGCCAGCAGTCCCCTCCGGGGCGCTAATCAGCCCCAGCATTTT.

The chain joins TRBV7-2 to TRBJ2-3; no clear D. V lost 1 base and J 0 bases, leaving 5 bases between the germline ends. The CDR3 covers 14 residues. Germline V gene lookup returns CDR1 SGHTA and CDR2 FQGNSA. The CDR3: CASSLVWSTDTQYF. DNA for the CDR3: TGTGCCAGCAGCTTAGTATGGAGCACAGATACGCAGTATTTT.

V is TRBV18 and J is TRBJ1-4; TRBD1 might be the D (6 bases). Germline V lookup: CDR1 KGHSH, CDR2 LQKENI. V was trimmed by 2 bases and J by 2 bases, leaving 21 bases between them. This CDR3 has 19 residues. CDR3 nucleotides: TGTGCCAGCTCACCAGTGCGTGGGGGGCCGACCCCTACTAATGAAAAACTGTTTTTT. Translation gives CASSPVRGGPTPTNEKLFF.

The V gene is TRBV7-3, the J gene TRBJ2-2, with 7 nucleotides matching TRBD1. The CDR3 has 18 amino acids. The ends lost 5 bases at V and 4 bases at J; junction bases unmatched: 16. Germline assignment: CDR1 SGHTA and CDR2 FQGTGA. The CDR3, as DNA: TGTGCCAGCAGCCCACACCCTACAGGGGCCCCGAGCACCGGGGAGCTGTTTTTT. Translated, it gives CASSPHPTGAPSTGELFF.

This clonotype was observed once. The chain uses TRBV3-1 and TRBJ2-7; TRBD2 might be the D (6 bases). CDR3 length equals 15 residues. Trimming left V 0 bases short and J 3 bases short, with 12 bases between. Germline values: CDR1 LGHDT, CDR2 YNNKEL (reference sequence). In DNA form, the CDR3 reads TGTGCCAGCAGCCAAGACCCGGGAGTTGGCTACGAGCAGTACTTC. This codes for CASSQDPGVGYEQYF.

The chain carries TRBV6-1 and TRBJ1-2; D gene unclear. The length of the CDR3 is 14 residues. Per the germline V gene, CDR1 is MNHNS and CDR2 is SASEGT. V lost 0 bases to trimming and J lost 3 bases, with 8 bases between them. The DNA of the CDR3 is TGTGCCAGCAGTGAAGCTGGAATGGACTATGGCTACACCTTC. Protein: CASSEAGMDYGYTF.

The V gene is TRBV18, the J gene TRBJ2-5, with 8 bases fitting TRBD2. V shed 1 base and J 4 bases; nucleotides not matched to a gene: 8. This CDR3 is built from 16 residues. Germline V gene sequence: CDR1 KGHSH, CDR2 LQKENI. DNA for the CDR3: TGTGCCAGCTCACCACGTGTCGGGAGGGCCTCAGAGACCCAGTACTTC. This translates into CASSPRVGRASETQYF.

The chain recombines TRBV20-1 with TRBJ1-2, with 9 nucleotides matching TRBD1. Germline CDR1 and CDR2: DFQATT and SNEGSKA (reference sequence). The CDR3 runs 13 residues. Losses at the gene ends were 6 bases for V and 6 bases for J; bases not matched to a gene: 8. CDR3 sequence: CSAADRGYDGYTF. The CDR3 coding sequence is TGCAGTGCAGCTGACAGGGGGTATGATGGCTACACCTTC.

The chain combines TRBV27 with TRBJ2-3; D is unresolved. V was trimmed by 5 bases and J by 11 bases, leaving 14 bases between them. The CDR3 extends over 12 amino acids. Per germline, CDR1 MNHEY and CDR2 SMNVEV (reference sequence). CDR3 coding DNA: TGTGCCAGCAGTCTCCCAGGTCAAGGGCAGTATTTT. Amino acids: CASSLPGQGQYF.

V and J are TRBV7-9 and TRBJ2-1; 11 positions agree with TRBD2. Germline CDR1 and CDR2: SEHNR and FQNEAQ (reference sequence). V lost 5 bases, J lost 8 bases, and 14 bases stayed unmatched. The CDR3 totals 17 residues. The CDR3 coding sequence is TGTGCCAGCAGCGGAGAGGCTACTAGCGGGAGTCACGATGAGCAGTTCTTC. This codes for CASSGEATSGSHDEQFF.

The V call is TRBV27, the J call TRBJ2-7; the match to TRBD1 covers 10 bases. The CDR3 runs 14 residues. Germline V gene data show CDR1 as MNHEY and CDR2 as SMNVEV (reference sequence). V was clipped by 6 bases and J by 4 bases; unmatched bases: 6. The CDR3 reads CASRTTGGKYEQYF. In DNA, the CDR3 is TGTGCCAGCAGAACGACAGGGGGCAAGTACGAGCAGTACTTC.

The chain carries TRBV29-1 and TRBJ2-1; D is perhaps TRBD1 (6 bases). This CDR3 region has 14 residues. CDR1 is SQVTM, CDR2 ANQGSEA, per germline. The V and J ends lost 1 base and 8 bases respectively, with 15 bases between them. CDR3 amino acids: CSVEVWQGYDEQFF. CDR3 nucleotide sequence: TGCAGCGTTGAAGTCTGGCAGGGGTACGATGAGCAGTTCTTC.

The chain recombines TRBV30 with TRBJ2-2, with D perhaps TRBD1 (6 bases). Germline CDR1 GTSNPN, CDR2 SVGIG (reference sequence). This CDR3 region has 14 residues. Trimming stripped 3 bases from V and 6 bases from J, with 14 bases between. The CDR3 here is CAWRGRTAAGELFF. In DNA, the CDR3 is TGTGCCTGGAGGGGGCGGACAGCGGCCGGGGAGCTGTTTTTT.

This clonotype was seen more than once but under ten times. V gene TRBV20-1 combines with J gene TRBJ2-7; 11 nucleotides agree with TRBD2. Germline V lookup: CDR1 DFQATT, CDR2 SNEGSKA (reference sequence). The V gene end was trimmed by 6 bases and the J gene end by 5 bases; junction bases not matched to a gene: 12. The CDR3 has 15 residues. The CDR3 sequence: CSAFPISGGAHEQYF. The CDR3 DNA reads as TGCAGTGCCTTCCCAATTAGCGGGGGGGCCCACGAGCAGTACTTC.

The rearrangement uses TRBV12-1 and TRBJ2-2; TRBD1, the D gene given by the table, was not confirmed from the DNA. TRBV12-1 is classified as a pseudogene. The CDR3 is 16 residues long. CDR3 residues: CASSSIDRGWTGELFF. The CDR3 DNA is TGTGCCAGCAGCTCGATCGACAGGGGTTGGACCGGGGAGCTGTTTTTT.

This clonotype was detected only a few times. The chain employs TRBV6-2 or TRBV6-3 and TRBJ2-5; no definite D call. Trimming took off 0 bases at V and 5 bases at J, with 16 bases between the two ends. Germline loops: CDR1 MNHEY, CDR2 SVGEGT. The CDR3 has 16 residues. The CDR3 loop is CASSYSTSNKVETQYF. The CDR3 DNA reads TGTGCCAGCAGTTACTCGACGTCAAATAAAGTGGAGACCCAGTACTTC.

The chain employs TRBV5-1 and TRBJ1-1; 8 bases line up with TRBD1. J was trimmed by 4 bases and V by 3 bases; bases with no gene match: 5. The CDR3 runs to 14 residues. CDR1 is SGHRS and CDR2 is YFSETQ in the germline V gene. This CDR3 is CASSSTGVGTEAFF. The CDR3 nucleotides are TGCGCCAGCAGCTCGACAGGGGTCGGCACTGAAGCTTTCTTT.

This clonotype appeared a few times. This CDR3 reads CASSLGREDTQYF. The CDR3 nucleotides read TGCGCCAGCAGCTTGGGGCGAGAAGATACGCAGTATTTT. The chain has TRBV5-1 and TRBJ2-3; D unresolved. V lost 0 bases and J 5 bases, leaving 7 bases between the germline ends. This CDR3 is 13 amino acids long. Germline CDR1 SGHRS, CDR2 YFSETQ.

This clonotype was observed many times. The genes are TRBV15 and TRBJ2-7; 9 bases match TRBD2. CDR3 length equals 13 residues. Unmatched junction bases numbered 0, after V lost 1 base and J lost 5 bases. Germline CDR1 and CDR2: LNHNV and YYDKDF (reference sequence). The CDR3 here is CATSRGLADEQYF. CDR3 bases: TGTGCCACCAGCAGAGGACTAGCGGACGAGCAGTACTTC. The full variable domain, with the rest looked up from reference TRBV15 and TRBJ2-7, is DAMVIQNPRYQVTQFGKPVTLSCSQTLNHNVMYWYQQKSSQAPKLLFHYYDKDFNNEADTPDNFQSRRPNTSFCFLDIRSPGLGDTAMYLCATSRGLADEQYFGPGTRLTVT.

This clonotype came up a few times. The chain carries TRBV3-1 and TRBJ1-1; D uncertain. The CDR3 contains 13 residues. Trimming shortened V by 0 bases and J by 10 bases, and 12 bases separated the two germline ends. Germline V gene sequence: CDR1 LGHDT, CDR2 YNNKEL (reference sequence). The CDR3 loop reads CASSQESGFVAFF. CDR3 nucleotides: TGTGCCAGCAGCCAAGAATCGGGGTTCGTAGCTTTCTTT. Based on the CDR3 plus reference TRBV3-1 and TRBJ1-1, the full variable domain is DTAVSQTPKYLVTQMGNDKSIKCEQNLGHDTMYWYKQDSKKFLKIMFSYNNKELIINETVPNRFSPKSPDKAHLNLHINSLELGDSAVYFCASSQESGFVAFFGQGTRLTVV.

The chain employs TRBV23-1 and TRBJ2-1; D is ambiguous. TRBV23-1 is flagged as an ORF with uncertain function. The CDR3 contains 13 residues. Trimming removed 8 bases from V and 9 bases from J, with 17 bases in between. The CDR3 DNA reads TGCGCCAGCCCTCTGCCCGCGCTCCGTGAGCAGTTCTTC. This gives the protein CASPLPALREQFF.

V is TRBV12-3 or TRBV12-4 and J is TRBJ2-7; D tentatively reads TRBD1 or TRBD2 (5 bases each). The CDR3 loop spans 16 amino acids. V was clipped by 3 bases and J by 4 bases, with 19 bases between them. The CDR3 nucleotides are TGTGCCAGCAGTTTCAGTCGTCCCAGGGACCCTTACGAGCAGTACTTC. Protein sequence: CASSFSRPRDPYEQYF.

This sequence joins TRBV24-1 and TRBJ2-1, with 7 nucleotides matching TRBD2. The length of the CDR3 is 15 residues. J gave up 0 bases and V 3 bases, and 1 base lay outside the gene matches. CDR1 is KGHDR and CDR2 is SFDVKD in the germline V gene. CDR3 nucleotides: TGTGCCACCAGTGATGGCGGGAGCTCCTACAATGAGCAGTTCTTC. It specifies CATSDGGSSYNEQFF.

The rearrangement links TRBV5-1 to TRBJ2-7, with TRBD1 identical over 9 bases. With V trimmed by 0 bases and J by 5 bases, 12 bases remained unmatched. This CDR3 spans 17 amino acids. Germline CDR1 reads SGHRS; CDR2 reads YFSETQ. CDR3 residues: CASSLGQGDLTLHEQYF. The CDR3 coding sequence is TGCGCCAGCAGCTTGGGACAGGGGGACCTTACTTTGCACGAGCAGTACTTC.

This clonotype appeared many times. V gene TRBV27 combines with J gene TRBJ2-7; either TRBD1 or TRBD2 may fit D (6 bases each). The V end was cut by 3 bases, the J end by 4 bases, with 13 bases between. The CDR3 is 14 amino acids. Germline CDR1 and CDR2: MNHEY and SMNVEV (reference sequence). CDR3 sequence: CASSFEGGGYEQYF. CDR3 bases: TGTGCCAGCAGTTTCGAGGGGGGTGGGTACGAGCAGTACTTC.